These 24 T cell receptor beta chains share one sample of origin, sequenced in a study of patients and donors after allogeneic stem cell transplantation. TCRdb reprocessed the RT-PCR reads via MiXCR and lists one record per CDR3 protein. The sample carries 800,000 to 1,000,000 distinct CDR3 sequences, about a sixth recorded once. Input material: blood, either unsorted or a sorted T cell fraction (not recorded which). These TCRs come from a human donor who was either an allogeneic HSCT recipient or a stem cell or donor lymphocyte infusion donor (not recorded which). It is not recorded whose cells these are; they may come from a transplant donor.

Notes on this clonotype: One end of the junction varies from germline; a read error may be responsible. The chain couples TRBV5-1 to TRBJ2-7; D uncertain. The V gene's germline CDR1 is SGHRS and CDR2 YFSETQ. This CDR3 contains 12 residues. In DNA, the CDR3 is TGCGCCAGCAGCCCTGATTCCTGCGAGCAGTACTTC. Its translation is CASSPDSCEQYF.

The chain joins TRBV19 to TRBJ2-7, with 7 bases matching TRBD1. The germline CDR1 and CDR2 sequences are LNHDA and SQIVND (reference sequence). This CDR3 is 15 amino acids long. The V segment lost 1 base and the J segment 2 bases; nucleotides outside the gene matches: 5. The CDR3 loop reads CASSIGGTVAYEQYF. The CDR3 region has the DNA TGTGCCAGTAGTATAGGAGGGACAGTTGCCTACGAGCAGTACTTC. Variable domain in full (rest from reference TRBV19 and TRBJ2-7): DGGITQSPKYLFRKEGQNVTLSCEQNLNHDAMYWYRQDPGQGLRLIYYSQIVNDFQKGDIAEGYSVSREKKESFPLTVTSAQKNPTAFYLCASSIGGTVAYEQYFGPGTRLTVT.

V gene TRBV9 combines with J gene TRBJ1-6; D possibly corresponds to TRBD1 (5 bases). The CDR3 is 15 residues long. Germline CDR1 reads SGDLS; CDR2 reads YYNGEE. V was pared by 4 bases and J by 7 bases, with 15 bases between. CDR3 DNA: TGTGCCAGCAGCCTACGGGGGGGGACCAATTCACCCCTCCACTTT. Translation gives CASSLRGGTNSPLHF.

This clonotype was observed a handful of times. V and J are TRBV14 and TRBJ1-2, with 9 bases fitting TRBD1. Germline CDR1 reads SGHDN; CDR2 reads FVKESK. With 4 bases clipped from V and 5 bases from J, the junction kept 5 bases outside the gene matches. CDR3 size: 14 residues. CDR3 nucleotide sequence: TGTGCCAGCAGCCCCGGACAGGGGTGGTATGGCTACACCTTC. Protein sequence: CASSPGQGWYGYTF.

The sample holds a few counts of this clonotype. The J gene is TRBJ2-1, the V gene TRBV20-1; D perhaps matches TRBD2 (5 bases). Trimming pared 0 bases from V and 10 bases from J, leaving 13 bases between. Germline lookup yields CDR1 DFQATT and CDR2 SNEGSKA (reference sequence). This CDR3 spans 13 amino acids. The CDR3 DNA reads TGCAGTGCTAGAGACCTTGGGAGCAGGGAGCAGTTCTTC. Encoded protein: CSARDLGSREQFF.

This clonotype was counted between two and nine times. This chain connects TRBV10-3 to TRBJ2-4; TRBD2 is a possible D gene (5 bases). CDR1 is ENHRY and CDR2 is SYGVKD in the germline V gene. The CDR3 extends over 16 amino acids. Trimming took 3 bases from V and 2 from J, leaving 14 bases between them. CDR3 loop: CAISDVGREPKNIQYF. CDR3 nucleotides: TGTGCCATCAGTGATGTGGGGAGAGAACCCAAAAACATTCAGTACTTC.

The rearrangement joins TRBV9 to TRBJ2-1; maybe TRBD1 (5 bases). Between the trimmed V and J ends, which lost 2 bases and 7 bases, there was a span of 13 bases. CDR1 and CDR2 from the germline V gene are SGDLS and YYNGEE. The CDR3 has 14 residues. The CDR3 sequence is CASSVDQGRNEQFF. CDR3 nucleotide sequence: TGTGCCAGCAGCGTCGACCAGGGTAGAAATGAGCAGTTCTTC. The full variable domain, completed using reference TRBV9 and TRBJ2-1, is DSGVTQTPKHLITATGQRVTLRCSPRSGDLSVYWYQQSLDQGLQFLIQYYNGEERAKGNILERFSAQQFPDLHSELNLSSLELGDSALYFCASSVDQGRNEQFFGPGTRLTVL.

The chain couples TRBV9 to TRBJ1-2; 8 positions match TRBD1. With V trimmed by 6 bases and J by 6 bases, 13 bases remained unmatched. The CDR3 runs 15 residues. Germline values: CDR1 SGDLS, CDR2 YYNGEE. DNA for the CDR3: TGTGCCAGCACCCCCGACAGGGGCCAGGGGGATGGCTACACCTTC. Translated, it gives CASTPDRGQGDGYTF.

This sequence joins TRBV7-9 and TRBJ2-1, with 11 bases lining up with TRBD2. J was trimmed by 8 bases and V by 2 bases; bases with no gene match: 8. Germline assignment: CDR1 SEHNR and CDR2 FQNEAQ (reference sequence). This CDR3 contains 16 residues. CDR3 residues: CASSLPSGRIRDEQFF. The DNA of the CDR3 is TGTGCCAGCAGCTTACCTAGCGGGAGGATTCGCGATGAGCAGTTCTTC.

This clonotype was picked up a small number of times. The chain combines TRBV10-3 with TRBJ1-3; 11 bases map to TRBD1. Germline values: CDR1 ENHRY, CDR2 SYGVKD. With V trimmed by 5 bases and J by 4 bases, 10 bases remained unmatched. This CDR3 comprises 17 residues. The CDR3 loop is CAISRALGQGDGNTIYF. CDR3 in DNA: TGTGCCATCAGTCGAGCCTTGGGACAGGGGGACGGAAACACCATATATTTT.

This clonotype occurred a few times. The J gene is TRBJ1-2, the V gene TRBV20-1, with D maybe TRBD1 (5 bases). The CDR3 length is 12 residues. Germline CDR1 is DFQATT and CDR2 is SNEGSKA (reference sequence). V was pared by 5 bases and J by 3 bases, with 10 bases between. The CDR3, as DNA: TGCAGTGCTGGGGACCGCGACTATGGCTACACCTTC. Translation gives CSAGDRDYGYTF.

The genes are TRBV5-1 and TRBJ2-2; no reliable D call. CDR3 length: 14 amino acids. Trimming removed 4 bases at V and 0 bases at J, with 7 bases between. Germline lookup yields CDR1 SGHRS and CDR2 YFSETQ. The CDR3 protein is CASSPDPNTGELFF. CDR3 nucleotide sequence: TGCGCCAGCAGCCCGGACCCGAACACCGGGGAGCTGTTTTTT. The full variable domain, in which reference TRBV5-1 and TRBJ2-2 provide the parts outside the CDR3, is KAGVTQTPRYLIKTRGQQVTLSCSPISGHRSVSWYQQTPGQGLQFLFEYFSETQRNKGNFPGRFSGRQFSNSRSEMNVSTLELGDSALYLCASSPDPNTGELFFGEGSRLTVL.

V is TRBV29-1 and J is TRBJ2-1; D gene unclear. This CDR3 contains 13 residues. CDR1 and CDR2 from the germline V gene are SQVTM and ANQGSEA. V was trimmed by 6 bases and J by 6 bases, leaving 15 bases between them. CDR3 region: CSVKWPVGNEQFF. CDR3 coding DNA: TGCAGCGTCAAATGGCCGGTGGGCAATGAGCAGTTCTTC.

This clonotype occurred a few times. This sequence joins TRBV7-8 and TRBJ1-3; D is unresolved. The CDR3 is 12 amino acids. The germline V gene has CDR1 SGHVS and CDR2 FQNEAQ. V lost 5 bases and J lost 6, with 8 bases in between. For the CDR3, the DNA is TGTGCCAGCAGCCTCGGGGAAAACACCATATATTTT. It specifies CASSLGENTIYF.

V is TRBV6-5 and J is TRBJ1-2; 9 bases are a match to TRBD1. The CDR3 has 16 amino acids. Per the germline V gene, CDR1 is MNHEY and CDR2 is SVGAGI. V lost 4 bases to trimming and J lost 3 bases; unmatched junction nucleotides: 9. CDR3 nucleotides: TGTGCCAGCAGTTCGAGGATAACAGGGGGCGACTATGGCTACACCTTC. Its translation is CASSSRITGGDYGYTF.

This chain joins TRBV11-2 and TRBJ2-4; either TRBD1 or TRBD2 may fit D (6 bases each). Trimming cost V 5 bases and J 0 bases, with 23 bases left between them. Per germline, CDR1 SGHAT and CDR2 FQNNGV. The CDR3 extends over 19 amino acids. The DNA for the CDR3 is TGTGCCAGCAGCCCAAGGGGGGCAGAGTCAAGGGGAGCCAAAAACATTCAGTACTTC. It yields the protein CASSPRGAESRGAKNIQYF.

The chain combines TRBV6-6 with TRBJ2-7; perhaps TRBD1 as D (6 bases). Per the germline V gene, CDR1 is MNHNY and CDR2 is SVGAGI (reference sequence). CDR3 length: 13 residues. V dropped 5 bases and J dropped 4 bases, with 12 bases sitting between them. In DNA form, the CDR3 reads TGTGCCAGCAGTGGACAGCCAGCTTACGAGCAGTACTTC. This encodes CASSGQPAYEQYF.

The sample holds many counts of this clonotype. V and J are TRBV12-3 or TRBV12-4 and TRBJ2-3; the D gene is possibly TRBD1 (5 bases). V shed 5 bases and J shed 0 bases, with 9 bases lying between them. CDR3 length: 14 amino acids. CDR3 sequence reads: CASSQTASTDTQYF. For the CDR3, the DNA is TGTGCCAGCAGTCAGACAGCTAGCACAGATACGCAGTATTTT.

J is TRBJ2-5 and V is TRBV7-9; 7 bases match TRBD1. This CDR3 contains 15 residues. The V gene end was trimmed by 0 bases and the J gene end by 2 bases; junction bases not matched to a gene: 3. Germline V gives CDR1 SEHNR, CDR2 FQNEAQ (reference sequence). The CDR3 sequence: CASSLALGQQETQYF. The CDR3 region has the DNA TGTGCCAGCAGCTTAGCCTTGGGACAGCAAGAGACCCAGTACTTC.

This clonotype was observed a few times. The chain combines TRBV3-1 with TRBJ2-4; a possible D gene is TRBD1 (5 bases). V gave up 1 base and J gave up 0 bases, with 10 bases separating them. CDR1 and CDR2 from the germline V gene are LGHDT and YNNKEL (reference sequence). This CDR3 spans 16 amino acids. CDR3 bases: TGTGCCAGCAGCCAAGGGGGCCAACTAGCCAAAAACATTCAGTACTTC. Residues: CASSQGGQLAKNIQYF.

The chain links TRBV2 to TRBJ2-5; D is perhaps TRBD2 (6 bases). V was shortened by 2 bases and J by 7 bases, with 26 bases between the two germline ends. The CDR3 is 18 residues long. From germline, CDR1 is SNHLY and CDR2 FYNNEI. CDR3 sequence reads: CASSETTLTGTFGSTQYF. For the CDR3, the DNA is TGTGCCAGCAGTGAAACAACCCTTACCGGGACTTTTGGGTCGACCCAGTACTTC.

The rearrangement joins TRBV12-3 or TRBV12-4 to TRBJ2-2; perhaps D is TRBD1 or TRBD2 (5 bases each). The CDR3 has 15 residues. Deletions cut 6 bases from V and 3 bases from J, with 14 bases between. The CDR3 loop is CASRGRTLHTGELFF. The CDR3 DNA sequence: TGTGCCAGCAGGGGACGGACCCTACACACCGGGGAGCTGTTTTTT.

The chain carries TRBV6-2 or TRBV6-3 and TRBJ1-5, with a possible D match to TRBD1 (6 bases). Germline-derived CDR1 and CDR2 are MNHEY and SVGEGT. V lost 7 bases, J lost 1 base, and 17 bases lay in between. The CDR3 runs to 16 residues. The CDR3: CASTHSGGASNQPQHF. For the CDR3, the DNA is TGTGCCAGCACCCACAGCGGGGGGGCGAGCAATCAGCCCCAGCATTTT.

This sequence joins TRBV4-2 and TRBJ2-4; 10 nucleotides line up with TRBD2. The V gene's germline CDR1 is LGHNA and CDR2 YNFKEQ. CDR3 size: 18 residues. V lost 0 bases to trimming and J lost 0 bases; unmatched junction nucleotides: 5. The CDR3 DNA sequence: TGTGCCAGCAGCCAAGAGATAACTAGCGGGGTAGCCAAAAACATTCAGTACTTC. Its protein is CASSQEITSGVAKNIQYF.